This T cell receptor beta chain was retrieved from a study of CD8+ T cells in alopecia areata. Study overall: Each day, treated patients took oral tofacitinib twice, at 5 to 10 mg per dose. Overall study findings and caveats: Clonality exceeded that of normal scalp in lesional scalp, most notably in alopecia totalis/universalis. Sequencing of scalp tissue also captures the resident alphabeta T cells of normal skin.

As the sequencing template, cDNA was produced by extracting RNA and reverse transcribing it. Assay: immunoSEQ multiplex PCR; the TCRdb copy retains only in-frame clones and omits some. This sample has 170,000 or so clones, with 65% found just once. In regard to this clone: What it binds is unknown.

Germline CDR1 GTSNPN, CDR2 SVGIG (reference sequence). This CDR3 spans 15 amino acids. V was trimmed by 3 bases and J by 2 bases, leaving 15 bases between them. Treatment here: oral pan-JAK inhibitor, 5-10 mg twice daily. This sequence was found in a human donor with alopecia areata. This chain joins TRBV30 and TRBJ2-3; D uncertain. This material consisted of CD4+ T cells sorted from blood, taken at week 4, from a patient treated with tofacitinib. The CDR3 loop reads CAWSAASFYTDTQYF. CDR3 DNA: TGTGCCTGGAGCGCGGCCAGTTTTTACACAGATACGCAGTATTTT. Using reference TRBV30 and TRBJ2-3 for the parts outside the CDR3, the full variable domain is SQTIHQWPATLVQPVGSPLSLECTVEGTSNPNLYWYRQAAGRGLQLLFYSVGIGQISSEVPQNLSASRPQDRQFILSSKKLLLSDSGFYLCAWSAASFYTDTQYFGPGTRLTVL.